Below are 12 T cell receptor beta chains sequenced from a single sample in a study of control samples from healthy donors and cancer patients. Sequencing used immunoSEQ multiplex PCR; TCRdb keeps in-frame clones, though not all of them. The table shows roughly 120,000 clones, with around nine tenths occurring only once. Sequencing was carried out using PBMCs. These receptors came from a woman between 55 and 75 years old with lung cancer.

This clone appeared many times. The CDR3 DNA is TGCGCCAGCAGCCGGGCCCTAGCGGGAGGCTCCTACGAGCAGTACTTC. Amino acid sequence: CASSRALAGGSYEQYF. The V call is TRBV4-1, the J call TRBJ2-7; the match to TRBD2 covers 11 bases. This CDR3 is 16 amino acids long. V lost 4 bases to trimming and J lost 0 bases; unmatched junction nucleotides: 5. In germline, CDR1 is MGHRA, CDR2 YSYEKL.

The gene calls are TRBV6-2 or TRBV6-3 and TRBJ2-3; 7 bases fit TRBD1. The length of the CDR3 is 12 residues. V was clipped by 5 bases and J by 9 bases; unmatched bases: 5. Germline V gene sequence: CDR1 MNHEY, CDR2 SVGEGT. In nucleotides, the CDR3 is TGTGCCAGCAGTGAGAGGGGGCGCACGCAGTATTTT. Encoded protein: CASSERGRTQYF.

J is TRBJ1-6 and V is TRBV9, with D tentatively TRBD1 (6 bases). The CDR3 has 17 amino acids. CDR1 is SGDLS and CDR2 is YYNGEE in the germline V gene. V lost 2 bases and J lost 3, with 15 bases in between. The CDR3 is CASSVNRAGVYNSPLHF. CDR3 DNA sequence: TGTGCCAGCAGCGTCAACAGGGCGGGGGTCTATAATTCACCCCTCCACTTT.

This rearrangement joins TRBV18 to TRBJ1-2; 8 nucleotides line up with TRBD1. This CDR3 region has 17 residues. Germline V gene lookup returns CDR1 KGHSH and CDR2 LQKENI. The ends lost 2 bases at V and 5 bases at J; junction bases unmatched: 13. The CDR3 sequence is CASSPSPLPGGGYGYTF. The CDR3 DNA is TGTGCCAGCTCACCAAGTCCTCTTCCAGGGGGCGGGTATGGCTACACCTTC.

V and J are TRBV2 and TRBJ1-1; D perhaps matches TRBD1 (5 bases). Trimming shortened V by 5 bases and J by 12 bases, and 19 bases separated the two germline ends. The CDR3 is made up of 13 amino acids. Germline values: CDR1 SNHLY, CDR2 FYNNEI. CDR3 sequence: CASSPGGDVHPFF. CDR3 nucleotides: TGTGCCAGCAGTCCGGGGGGGGACGTCCATCCTTTCTTT.

The chain employs TRBV18 and TRBJ2-1, with 9 bases matching TRBD2. The junction had 6 bases not matched to a gene; V was cut back by 0 bases and J by 6 bases. Germline V CDR1 and CDR2: KGHSH, LQKENI. There are 16 residues in the CDR3. The CDR3 reads CASSPPVAGVINEQFF. As DNA, the CDR3 is TGTGCCAGCTCACCACCGGTAGCGGGAGTGATCAATGAGCAGTTCTTC.

This chain connects TRBV6-5 to TRBJ2-7; D is unclear. The CDR3 spans 11 residues. In germline, CDR1 is MNHEY, CDR2 SVGAGI. Trimming took off 2 bases at V and 7 bases at J, with 6 bases between the two ends. CDR3: CASSYLAEQYF. For the CDR3, the DNA is TGTGCCAGCAGTTACCTCGCAGAGCAGTACTTC.

This clone was observed a few times. The same CDR3 is also encoded by other DNA sequences in this sample. The V and J genes are TRBV18 and TRBJ2-2; TRBD2 agrees at 10 bases. The trim removed 2 bases at V and 1 base at J, leaving 1 base unmatched. The CDR3 is 16 residues long. The germline V gene has CDR1 KGHSH and CDR2 LQKENI. CDR3 DNA sequence: TGTGCCAGCTCACCAAGACTAGCGGGGAACACCGGGGAGCTGTTTTTT. As protein: CASSPRLAGNTGELFF.

V and J are TRBV27 and TRBJ1-2; 11 bases align to TRBD1. This CDR3 has 16 residues. The junction had 7 bases not matched to a gene; V was cut back by 0 bases and J by 7 bases. In germline, CDR1 is MNHEY, CDR2 SMNVEV (reference sequence). CDR3 region: CASSLSGTGGLGGYTF. CDR3 nucleotide sequence: TGTGCCAGCAGTTTATCGGGGACAGGGGGGTTAGGTGGCTACACCTTC.

This chain joins TRBV5-1 and TRBJ2-1; D possibly uses TRBD1 or TRBD2 (5 bases each). Germline assignment: CDR1 SGHRS and CDR2 YFSETQ. This CDR3 has 14 residues. Trimming stripped 4 bases from V and 9 bases from J, with 17 bases between. The CDR3 here is CASSEGMARGEQFF. The DNA of the CDR3 is TGCGCCAGCAGCGAGGGGATGGCTAGGGGTGAGCAGTTCTTC.

V usage is TRBV10-1 and J usage is TRBJ2-2; unclear D gene. The germline gives CDR1 WNHNN, CDR2 SYGVQD (reference sequence). CDR3 size: 15 residues. Trimming took off 2 bases at V and 6 bases at J, with 13 bases between the two ends. CDR3 in amino acids: CASSERHPGPGELFF. For the CDR3, the DNA is TGCGCCAGCAGTGAGAGACACCCCGGTCCCGGGGAGCTGTTTTTT.

The chain has TRBV5-5 and TRBJ1-4; D gene uncertain. Germline lookup yields CDR1 SGHKS and CDR2 YYEKEE (reference sequence). V lost 0 bases and J 0 bases, leaving 9 bases between the germline ends. The CDR3 is made up of 16 amino acids. The CDR3 region is CASSLDQSPTNEKLFF. The CDR3, as DNA: TGTGCCAGCAGCTTGGACCAGAGCCCAACTAATGAAAAACTGTTTTTT.